This entry lists 5 T cell receptor beta chains sequenced from one sample in a study of shared clonotypes between healthy human individuals (dated by TCRdb to 2020 to 2022). The protocol used for the library was the immunoSEQ multiplex PCR assay. Sourced from immuneACCESS, this table was stored by TCRdb with only in-frame sequences that have V and J called. A share of the clones is absent; for the studies checked, an unresolved V gene accounts for under half, and the remainder has no known explanation. The sample table shows roughly 1.5 million clones, and roughly 98% are seen once. 0.45% of the sample is taken by the ten largest. Specimen: naive CD4+ T cells sorted from blood. Sample cell subset or site, as interpreted from the label and publication: CD45RA+ positively selected. Receptor source: a man aged 25 to 45 in good health.

The chain joins TRBV27 to TRBJ2-7, with 9 bases fitting TRBD2. CDR1 is MNHEY and CDR2 is SMNVEV in the germline V gene (reference sequence). The V and J ends lost 7 bases and 1 base, in that order; junction bases with no gene match: 8. This CDR3 region has 15 residues. DNA for the CDR3: TGTGCCAGCAAGAAGACTAGCGGTAGTTCCTACGAGCAGTACTTC. Translation: CASKKTSGSSYEQYF.

The rearrangement uses TRBV27 and TRBJ1-6, with D unclear. Trimming stripped 6 bases from V and 5 bases from J, with 5 bases between. The CDR3 totals 12 residues. Germline lookup yields CDR1 MNHEY and CDR2 SMNVEV (reference sequence). CDR3 in amino acids: CASRVDNSPLHF. DNA for the CDR3: TGTGCCAGCAGAGTTGATAATTCACCCCTCCACTTT.

The chain couples TRBV5-1 to TRBJ2-5; D may be TRBD2 (5 bases). This CDR3 has 15 residues. Germline V gives CDR1 SGHRS, CDR2 YFSETQ. Trimming removed 4 bases at V and 4 bases at J, with 17 bases between. The chain's CDR3 is CASSITRGRGETQYF. In DNA form, the CDR3 reads TGCGCCAGCAGCATCACTCGCGGGCGTGGAGAGACCCAGTACTTC.

This rearrangement joins TRBV18 to TRBJ2-2; D is unclear. From germline, CDR1 is KGHSH and CDR2 LQKENI. The CDR3 has 16 residues. Trimming cost V 3 bases and J 2 bases, with 13 bases left between them. The CDR3 DNA follows: TGTGCCAGCTCACCGCCTCGGTTCGTAAACACCGGGGAGCTGTTTTTT. Translated, it gives CASSPPRFVNTGELFF. Variable domain in full (rest from reference TRBV18 and TRBJ2-2): NAGVMQNPRHLVRRRGQEARLRCSPMKGHSHVYWYRQLPEEGLKFMVYLQKENIIDESGMPKERFSAEFPKEGPSILRIQQVVRGDSAAYFCASSPPRFVNTGELFFGEGSRLTVL.

The gene calls are TRBV5-5 and TRBJ2-3, with TRBD1 matching over 7 bases. This CDR3 has 15 residues. V gave up 4 bases and J gave up 4 bases; unmatched junction bases: 9. Germline CDR1 reads SGHKS; CDR2 reads YYEKEE (reference sequence). The CDR3 reads CASSKRDSRADTQYF. The CDR3 DNA is TGTGCCAGCAGCAAACGGGACAGTCGGGCAGATACGCAGTATTTT. The full variable domain, rest sourced from reference TRBV5-5 and TRBJ2-3, is DAGVTQSPTHLIKTRGQQVTLRCSPISGHKSVSWYQQVLGQGPQFIFQYYEKEERGRGNFPDRFSARQFPNYSSELNVNALLLGDSALYLCASSKRDSRADTQYFGPGTRLTVL.